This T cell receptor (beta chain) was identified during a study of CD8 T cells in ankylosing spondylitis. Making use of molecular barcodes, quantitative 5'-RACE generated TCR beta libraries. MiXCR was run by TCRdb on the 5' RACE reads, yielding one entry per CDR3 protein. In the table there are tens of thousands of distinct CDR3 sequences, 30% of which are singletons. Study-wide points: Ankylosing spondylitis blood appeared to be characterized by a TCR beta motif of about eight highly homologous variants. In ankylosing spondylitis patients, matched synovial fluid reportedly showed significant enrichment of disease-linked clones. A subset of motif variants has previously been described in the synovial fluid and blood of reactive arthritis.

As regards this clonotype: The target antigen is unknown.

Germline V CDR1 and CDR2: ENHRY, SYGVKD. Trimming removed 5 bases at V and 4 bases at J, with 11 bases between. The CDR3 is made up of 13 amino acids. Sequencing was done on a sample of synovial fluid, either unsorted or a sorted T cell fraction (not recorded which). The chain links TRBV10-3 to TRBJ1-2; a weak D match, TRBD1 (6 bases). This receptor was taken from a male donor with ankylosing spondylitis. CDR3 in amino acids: CAISPGTPYGYTF. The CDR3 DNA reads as TGTGCCATCAGTCCAGGGACACCCTATGGCTACACCTTC.